What follows is one T cell receptor beta chain and its context. The sample is drawn from a study of CD8 T cells in Susac syndrome. Random hexamers were used to reverse transcribe an amount of roughly 0.5 to 1 ug RNA. Across 54 Vbeta and 13 Jbeta, TCR beta CDR3 was amplified with immunoSEQ multiplex PCR. TCRdb reanalysed the immunoSEQ multiplex PCR reads using MiXCR and keeps one entry per CDR3 protein. This table holds some 140,000 distinct CDR3 sequences, around 91% found once. The CDR3 has 15 residues. From germline, CDR1 is MNHNS and CDR2 SASEGT. Unmatched junction bases numbered 7, after V lost 5 bases and J lost 4 bases. CD8+ and CD4+ blood T cells underwent TCR beta sequencing.

V usage is TRBV6-1 and J usage is TRBJ2-1; 8 nucleotides agree with TRBD2. The source material was CD8+ T cells from PBMCs. This TCR derives from a human donor with multiple sclerosis. The CDR3 DNA sequence: TGTGCCAGCAGTAACGGACTAGCAGTTTACAATGAGCAGTTCTTC. Translated: CASSNGLAVYNEQFF.